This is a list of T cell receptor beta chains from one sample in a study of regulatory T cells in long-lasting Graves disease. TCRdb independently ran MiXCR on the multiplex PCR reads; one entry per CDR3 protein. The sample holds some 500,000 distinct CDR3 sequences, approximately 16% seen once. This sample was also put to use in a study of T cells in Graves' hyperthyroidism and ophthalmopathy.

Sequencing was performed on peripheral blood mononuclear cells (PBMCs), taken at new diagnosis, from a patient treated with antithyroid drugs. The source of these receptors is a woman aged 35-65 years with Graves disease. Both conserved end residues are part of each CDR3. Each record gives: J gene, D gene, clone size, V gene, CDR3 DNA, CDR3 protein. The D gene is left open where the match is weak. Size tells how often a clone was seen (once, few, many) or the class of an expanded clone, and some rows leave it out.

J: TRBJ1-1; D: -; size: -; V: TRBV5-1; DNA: TGCGCCAGCAGCCCGACGGGGGGTGAAGCTTTCTTT; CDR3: CASSPTGGEAFF
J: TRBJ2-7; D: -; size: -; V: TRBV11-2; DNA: TGTGCCAGCAGCCCCAAGGCCAGGGGTCAGGCTATTACCTACGAGCAGTACTTC; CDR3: CASSPKARGQAITYEQYF
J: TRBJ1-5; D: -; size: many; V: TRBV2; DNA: TGTGCCAGCAGTGAAGGCAGAAGGCAGCCCCAGCATTTT; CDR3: CASSEGRRQPQHF
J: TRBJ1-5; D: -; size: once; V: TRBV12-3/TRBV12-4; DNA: TGTGCCAGCAGTTTCAGGGGAGAGCGGCCCCAGCATTTT; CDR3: CASSFRGERPQHF
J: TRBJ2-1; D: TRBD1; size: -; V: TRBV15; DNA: TGTGCCACCAGCAGAGCCAGGGGGTTGGGGAATGAGCAGTTCTTC; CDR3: CATSRARGLGNEQFF
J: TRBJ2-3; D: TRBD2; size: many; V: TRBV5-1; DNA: TGCGCCAGCAGGTCTAGCGGGGCTGGCACAGATACGCAGTATTTT; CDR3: CASRSSGAGTDTQYF
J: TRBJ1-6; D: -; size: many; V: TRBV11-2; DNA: TGTGCCAGCAGCCTAACATGGTATTCACCCCTCCACTTT; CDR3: CASSLTWYSPLHF
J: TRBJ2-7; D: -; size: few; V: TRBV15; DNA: TGTGCCACCAGCAGAGATCTGGGCGAAAGGGGCTACGAGCAGTACTTC; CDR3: CATSRDLGERGYEQYF
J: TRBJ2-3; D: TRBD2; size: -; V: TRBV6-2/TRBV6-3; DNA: TGTGCCAGCAGTTACTCCGCGGGGGACGCGCAGTATTTT; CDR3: CASSYSAGDAQYF
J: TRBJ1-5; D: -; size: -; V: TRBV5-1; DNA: TGCGCCAGCAGCTTGAACAGGGAGAAACCGAATCAGCCCCAGCATTTT; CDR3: CASSLNREKPNQPQHF
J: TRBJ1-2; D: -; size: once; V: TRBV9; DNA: TGTGCCAGCAGCGTATCTGGGGCAGGCGACTACACCTTC; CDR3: CASSVSGAGDYTF
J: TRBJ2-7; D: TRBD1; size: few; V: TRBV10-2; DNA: TGCGCCAGCAGGGGGGGACAGGCGCCCCTCGAGCAGTACTTC; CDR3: CASRGGQAPLEQYF
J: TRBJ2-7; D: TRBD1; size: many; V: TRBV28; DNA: TGTGCCAGCAGTCCGGGACAGGGGGTATTTTCTGGGTACGAGCAGTACTTC; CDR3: CASSPGQGVFSGYEQYF
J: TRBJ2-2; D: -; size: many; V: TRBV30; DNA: TGTGCCTGGAAACCGGTGCCCTTCGCGAACACCGGGGAGCTGTTTTTT; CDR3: CAWKPVPFANTGELFF
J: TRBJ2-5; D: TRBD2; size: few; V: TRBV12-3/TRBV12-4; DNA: TGTGCCAGCGGGGTGGGCGAGCGGGGGGCCGGGGAGACCCAGTACTTC; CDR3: CASGVGERGAGETQYF
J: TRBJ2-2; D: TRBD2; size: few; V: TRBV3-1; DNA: TGTGCCAGCAGCCAAGATGGAGGAGCGGGGGCGAACACCGGGGAGCTGTTTTTT; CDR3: CASSQDGGAGANTGELFF
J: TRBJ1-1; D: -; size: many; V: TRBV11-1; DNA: TGTGCCAGCAGCTTAGCGCCGGGATCCGCTGAAGCTTTCTTT; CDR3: CASSLAPGSAEAFF
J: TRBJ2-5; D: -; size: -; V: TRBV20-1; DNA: TGCAGTGCCCAGCCCGGAGGCCCCGGGACCCAGTACTTC; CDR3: CSAQPGGPGTQYF
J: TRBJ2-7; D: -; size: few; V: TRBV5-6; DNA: TGTGCCAGCAGCCATCGTTATCTGGGTAGGATCTACGAGCAGTACTTC; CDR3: CASSHRYLGRIYEQYF
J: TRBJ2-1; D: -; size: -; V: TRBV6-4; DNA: TGTGCCAGCAGTTACGACAGAAGCTCCTACAATGAGCAGTTCTTC; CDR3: CASSYDRSSYNEQFF